The 21 T cell receptor beta chains in this list originate from one sample, sequenced in a study of T-cell reconstitution after alpha-beta-depleted transplantation in children. Researchers prepared the TCRbeta library using unique molecular identifiers, the study reports. TCRdb processed the PCR reads anew with MiXCR; each CDR3 protein has one entry. The sample has around 440,000 distinct CDR3 sequences; approximately 10% are singletons. Sequenced here: PBMCs, sampled before TCRalphabeta/CD19-depleted stem cell transplant. These receptors were taken from a child aged 2-15 years with inherited bone marrow failure, due to receive a stem cell transplant.

The chain recombines TRBV7-9 with TRBJ1-2; unclear D gene. Germline CDR1 and CDR2: SEHNR and FQNEAQ (reference sequence). Trimming cost V 7 bases and J 8 bases, with 11 bases left between them. This CDR3 comprises 11 residues. In nucleotides, the CDR3 is TGTGCCAGCACCCTGCGAAGGGGCTACACCTTC. Its translation is CASTLRRGYTF. The whole variable domain, remainder taken from reference TRBV7-9 and TRBJ1-2, is DTGVSQNPRHKITKRGQNVTFRCDPISEHNRLYWYRQTLGQGPEFLTYFQNEAQLEKSRLLSDRFSAERPKGSFSTLEIQRTEQGDSAMYLCASTLRRGYTFGSGTRLTVV.

There are many counts of this clonotype. This rearrangement joins TRBV29-1 to TRBJ2-7, with TRBD1 identical over 9 bases. This CDR3 is 12 amino acids long. Losses at the gene ends were 7 bases for V and 3 bases for J; bases not matched to a gene: 4. Germline V gene lookup returns CDR1 SQVTM and CDR2 ANQGSEA. CDR3 nucleotides: TGCAGCGCCCTGGGACAGGGCTACGAGCAGTACTTC. As protein: CSALGQGYEQYF.

This clonotype has just a few counts. A much bigger clone sits one base away, suggesting this may be a read error. The V gene is TRBV7-2, the J gene TRBJ1-2, with no clear D. The CDR3 has 13 residues. CDR1 is SGHTA, CDR2 FQGNSA, per germline. The CDR3 DNA follows: TGTGCCAGCGGCTTAGCGCTAGGTTATGGCTACACCTTC. It specifies CASGLALGYGYTF.

This chain links TRBV5-1 with TRBJ2-7, with 9 bases aligning to TRBD1. With 5 bases clipped from V and 3 bases from J, the junction kept 0 bases outside the gene matches. The CDR3 sequence is 12 residues long. The germline CDR1 and CDR2 sequences are SGHRS and YFSETQ. The CDR3 bases are TGCGCCAGCAGGGGACAGGGCTACGAGCAGTACTTC. Residues: CASRGQGYEQYF.

This clonotype was seen ten or more times. The chain couples TRBV12-3 or TRBV12-4 to TRBJ1-1, with D uncertain. The CDR3 loop spans 14 amino acids. The V end was cut by 2 bases, the J end by 5 bases, with 12 bases between. Here the CDR3 reads CASSLISGGTEAFF. The CDR3 bases are TGTGCCAGCAGTTTAATCTCAGGTGGAACTGAAGCTTTCTTT.

This clonotype showed up many times. V gene TRBV12-3 or TRBV12-4 combines with J gene TRBJ2-5, with 12 bases matching TRBD2. The CDR3 extends over 15 amino acids. J was trimmed by 1 base and V by 6 bases; bases with no gene match: 3. For the CDR3, the DNA is TGTGCCAGCAGCCGGACTAGCGGGGCCCAAGAGACCCAGTACTTC. It is translated as CASSRTSGAQETQYF.

In this sample, this clonotype turned up many times. This chain connects TRBV12-3 or TRBV12-4 to TRBJ2-2, with D perhaps TRBD1 or TRBD2 (6 bases each). This CDR3 is built from 14 residues. Trimming stripped 6 bases from V and 8 bases from J, with 16 bases between. The CDR3 DNA reads as TGTGCCAGCAGCCTCCGGAGGGGGACGGGGGAGCTGTTTTTT. Its protein product is CASSLRRGTGELFF.

This clonotype was seen repeatedly, ten times or more. The CDR3 bases are TGTGCCAGCTCACCAACTACAGCGAAGGGGTCCTACGAGCAGTACTTC. This translates into CASSPTTAKGSYEQYF. The chain has TRBV18 and TRBJ2-7; D perhaps matches TRBD1 (5 bases). This CDR3 region has 16 residues. V gave up 2 bases and J gave up 1 base, with 15 bases separating them. Germline CDR1 is KGHSH and CDR2 is LQKENI.

This clonotype was detected ten times or more. The V gene is TRBV5-1, the J gene TRBJ1-6; 8 bases agree with TRBD1. Germline lookup yields CDR1 SGHRS and CDR2 YFSETQ. The length of the CDR3 is 17 residues. The ends lost 4 bases at V and 4 bases at J; junction bases unmatched: 10. The CDR3 region has the DNA TGCGCCAGCAGCCCACGAGCACAGGGGGTGTATAATTCACCCCTCCACTTT. Translation: CASSPRAQGVYNSPLHF. The whole variable domain, filled in from reference TRBV5-1 and TRBJ1-6, reads KAGVTQTPRYLIKTRGQQVTLSCSPISGHRSVSWYQQTPGQGLQFLFEYFSETQRNKGNFPGRFSGRQFSNSRSEMNVSTLELGDSALYLCASSPRAQGVYNSPLHFGNGTRLTVT.

The table lists this clonotype with many counts. The V gene is TRBV20-1, the J gene TRBJ2-1; D gene uncertain. The CDR3 is 12 residues long. Germline values: CDR1 DFQATT, CDR2 SNEGSKA (reference sequence). The germline V and J ends were trimmed by 4 bases and 3 bases, with 7 bases remaining between them. DNA for the CDR3: TGCAGTGCTACTTCCGGCTACAATGAGCAGTTCTTC. Translating it yields CSATSGYNEQFF.

This clonotype was observed many times. The rearrangement links TRBV4-1 to TRBJ1-2; the match to TRBD1 covers 9 bases. The CDR3 covers 17 residues. V shed 3 bases and J 4 bases; nucleotides not matched to a gene: 12. Germline CDR1 is MGHRA and CDR2 is YSYEKL. CDR3 sequence reads: CASSQGLGQGVGYGYTF. CDR3 nucleotide sequence: TGCGCCAGCAGCCAGGGCTTGGGACAGGGTGTGGGCTATGGCTACACCTTC.

In its sample, this clonotype was seen many times. The rearrangement joins TRBV12-3 or TRBV12-4 to TRBJ2-1, with TRBD2 identical over 8 bases. This CDR3 comprises 16 residues. V lost 3 bases and J lost 7; bases outside the gene matches: 11. The CDR3 DNA reads TGTGCCAGCAGTTTCAGAAGCGGGAGCATGAAAAATGAGCAGTTCTTC. Protein product: CASSFRSGSMKNEQFF.

This clonotype has ten or more counts. The chain is built from TRBV4-3 and TRBJ1-2; D is possibly TRBD1 (6 bases). From germline, CDR1 is LGHNA and CDR2 YSLEER. The CDR3 spans 16 residues. V lost 1 base and J 3 bases, leaving 15 bases between the germline ends. The CDR3 here is CASSQVRGARDYGYTF. The CDR3 DNA is TGCGCCAGCAGCCAAGTCCGGGGGGCGCGCGACTATGGCTACACCTTC.

This clonotype was seen many times. The rearrangement links TRBV5-1 to TRBJ2-5; 8 bases agree with TRBD1. This CDR3 has 15 residues. The germline CDR1 and CDR2 sequences are SGHRS and YFSETQ. The junction had 7 bases not matched to a gene; V was cut back by 2 bases and J by 4 bases. Here the CDR3 reads CASSLWTGPGETQYF. DNA for the CDR3: TGCGCCAGCAGCTTATGGACAGGGCCGGGAGAGACCCAGTACTTC.

This clonotype was detected only a few times. The V gene is TRBV13, the J gene TRBJ2-5, with 10 positions matching TRBD2. Germline V gives CDR1 PRHDT, CDR2 FYEKMQ (reference sequence). J gave up 4 bases and V 5 bases, and 4 bases lay outside the gene matches. There are 14 residues in the CDR3. The CDR3 loop is CASSLAGEGETQYF. DNA for the CDR3: TGTGCCAGCAGCCTAGCGGGAGAAGGAGAGACCCAGTACTTC.

This clonotype has more than one count but fewer than ten. The rearrangement joins TRBV12-3 or TRBV12-4 to TRBJ1-1; 7 bases map to TRBD1. The CDR3 sequence is 15 residues long. J was trimmed by 4 bases and V by 6 bases; bases with no gene match: 11. The CDR3 loop is CASSLTQGSGTEAFF. The CDR3 coding sequence is TGTGCCAGCAGCCTTACACAGGGGTCGGGCACTGAAGCTTTCTTT.

This clonotype was counted at least ten times. The CDR3 sequence is CASSLRQVGVAEQFF. The CDR3 DNA reads as TGTGCCAGCTCACTCCGACAGGTCGGAGTGGCTGAGCAGTTCTTC. The chain uses TRBV18 and TRBJ2-1; maybe TRBD1 (6 bases). The CDR3 totals 15 residues. Germline V lookup: CDR1 KGHSH, CDR2 LQKENI. V was cut by 4 bases and J by 9 bases, with 19 bases left in between.

This clonotype showed up many times. J is TRBJ2-3 and V is TRBV5-4; TRBD2 matches 16 bases. V lost 4 bases, J lost 2 bases, and 7 bases stayed unmatched. From germline, CDR1 is SGHNT and CDR2 YYREEE (reference sequence). This CDR3 has 18 residues. In DNA form, the CDR3 reads TGTGCCAGCAGCAGCCCGGGACTAGCGGGAGGGGACACAGATACGCAGTATTTT. The encoded protein is CASSSPGLAGGDTDTQYF.

This clonotype was picked up many times. The V call is TRBV4-2, the J call TRBJ1-2, with D perhaps matching TRBD1 (5 bases). This CDR3 region has 15 residues. Between the trimmed V and J ends, which lost 7 bases and 3 bases, there was a span of 18 bases. Germline lookup yields CDR1 LGHNA and CDR2 YNFKEQ. CDR3 sequence: CASNLGPGKDYGYTF. DNA of the CDR3: TGTGCCAGCAACCTAGGTCCAGGGAAGGACTATGGCTACACCTTC.

This clonotype occurred many times. Here the CDR3 reads CASLVGFSYNEQFF. In nucleotides, the CDR3 is TGTGCCAGCCTGGTAGGTTTCTCCTACAATGAGCAGTTCTTC. The gene calls are TRBV12-3 or TRBV12-4 and TRBJ2-1; D gene ambiguous. The ends were cut back, 8 bases at V and 0 bases at J, with 11 bases in the middle. This CDR3 contains 14 residues.

This clonotype occurred many times. V and J are TRBV4-3 and TRBJ2-2; D gene ambiguous. V was trimmed by 4 bases and J by 6 bases, leaving 12 bases between them. CDR1 and CDR2 (germline): LGHNA, YSLEER. The CDR3 spans 14 residues. CDR3 DNA: TGCGCCAGCAGCCCAACCGTGGGGTCCGGGGAGCTGTTTTTT. Amino acid sequence: CASSPTVGSGELFF.